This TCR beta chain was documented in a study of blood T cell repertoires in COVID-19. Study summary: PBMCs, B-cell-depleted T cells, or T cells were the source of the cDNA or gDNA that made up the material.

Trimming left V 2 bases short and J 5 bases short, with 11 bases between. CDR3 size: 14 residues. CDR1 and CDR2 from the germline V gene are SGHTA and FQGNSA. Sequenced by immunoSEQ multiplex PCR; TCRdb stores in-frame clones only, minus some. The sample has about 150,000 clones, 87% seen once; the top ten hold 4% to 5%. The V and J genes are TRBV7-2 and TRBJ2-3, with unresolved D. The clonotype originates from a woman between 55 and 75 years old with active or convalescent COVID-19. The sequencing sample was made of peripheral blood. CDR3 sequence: CASSLLLGGDTQYF. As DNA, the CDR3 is TGTGCCAGCAGCTTACTTCTAGGTGGAGATACGCAGTATTTT. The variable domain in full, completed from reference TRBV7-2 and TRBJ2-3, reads GAGVSQSPSNKVTEKGKDVELRCDPISGHTALYWYRQSLGQGLEFLIYFQGNSAPDKSGLPSDRFSAERTGGSVSTLTIQRTQQEDSAVYLCASSLLLGGDTQYFGPGTRLTVL.